The entry below gives a single T cell receptor beta chain sequence along with its context. This sample stems from a study of cytomegalovirus exposure and HLA in healthy donors. The PCR employed 60 Vbeta primers together with 13 Jbeta primers. Assay: immunoSEQ multiplex PCR; the TCRdb copy retains only in-frame clones and omits some. Of 150,000 or so clones in the sample, approximately 70% were seen once. The TCR was taken from a woman aged 18 to 35 in good health and CMV-seronegative. Sample: PBMCs.

CDR3 sequence: CASSYRGETQYF. The CDR3 DNA reads as TGTGCCAGCAGCTATAGGGGGGAGACCCAGTACTTC. This chain connects TRBV7-3 to TRBJ2-5; TRBD1 might be the D (6 bases). Germline V lookup: CDR1 SGHTA, CDR2 FQGTGA. V was trimmed by 4 bases and J by 5 bases, leaving 8 bases between them. This CDR3 is 12 amino acids long.